These 28 T cell receptor beta chains share one sample of origin, sequenced in a study of CD8 T cells in ankylosing spondylitis. From the 5' RACE reads, TCRdb called clonotypes with MiXCR, one entry per CDR3 protein. The sample yields 210,000 or so distinct CDR3 sequences, approximately 24% seen once. Sequenced: blood, either unsorted or a sorted T cell fraction (not recorded which). The receptor source for this set is a male donor with ankylosing spondylitis or in good health (not recorded which).

There are many counts of this clonotype. J is TRBJ2-1 and V is TRBV5-1; 10 nucleotides line up with TRBD2. This CDR3 has 15 residues. CDR1 is SGHRS and CDR2 is YFSETQ in the germline V gene. With 4 bases clipped from V and 6 bases from J, the junction kept 7 bases outside the gene matches. The CDR3 region is CASSEGTSESNEQFF. The CDR3 region has the DNA TGCGCCAGCAGCGAGGGGACTAGCGAAAGCAATGAGCAGTTCTTC.

The J gene is TRBJ2-7, the V gene TRBV5-5; a weak D match, TRBD1 (5 bases). Germline-derived CDR1 and CDR2 are SGHKS and YYEKEE (reference sequence). The CDR3 is 15 residues long. The V end lost 4 bases, the J end lost 3 bases, and 17 bases lay between the germline ends. CDR3 amino acids: CASSAPVVGVYEQYF. The CDR3 DNA reads TGTGCCAGCAGCGCGCCGGTGGTAGGGGTCTACGAGCAGTACTTC.

This clonotype was picked up many times. The genes are TRBV6-1 and TRBJ2-3; 9 bases line up with TRBD1. From germline, CDR1 is MNHNS and CDR2 SASEGT. The CDR3 contains 14 residues. The V gene end was trimmed by 5 bases and the J gene end by 4 bases; junction bases not matched to a gene: 4. The CDR3 nucleotides are TGTGCCAGCAGTCGACGGACAGGGGCAGATACGCAGTATTTT. It specifies CASSRRTGADTQYF.

The table lists this clonotype with many counts. Here the CDR3 reads CASNEGNTEAFF. In DNA form, the CDR3 reads TGTGCCAGCAACGAGGGAAACACTGAAGCTTTCTTT. This chain uses TRBV12-3 or TRBV12-4 with TRBJ1-1; D is unclear. V lost 7 bases, J lost 2 bases, and 8 bases lay in between. This CDR3 has 12 amino acids.

The CDR3 here is CSAPLRPSSSEQYF. DNA of the CDR3: TGCAGTGCGCCTCTACGTCCTAGCAGCAGCGAGCAGTACTTC. V and J are TRBV20-1 and TRBJ2-7, with D possibly TRBD2 on 5 matching bases. The V end lost 6 bases, the J end lost 6 bases, and 21 bases lay between the germline ends. The CDR3 extends over 14 amino acids. CDR1 DFQATT and CDR2 SNEGSKA come from the germline V gene (reference sequence).

The chain joins TRBV6-1 to TRBJ2-1; TRBD1 matches 7 bases. CDR1 MNHNS and CDR2 SASEGT come from the germline V gene. The CDR3 runs to 14 residues. The ends lost 5 bases at V and 5 bases at J; junction bases unmatched: 6. In DNA form, the CDR3 reads TGTGCCAGCAGTCAGACGGGACAGCACAATGAGCAGTTCTTC. Translating gives CASSQTGQHNEQFF.

This clonotype was seen many times. V gene TRBV4-1 combines with J gene TRBJ1-2; no clear D. This CDR3 has 13 amino acids. Germline V gives CDR1 MGHRA, CDR2 YSYEKL. Trimming left V 4 bases short and J 14 bases short, with 20 bases between. The CDR3 loop reads CASSPLRSEPLTF. CDR3 DNA sequence: TGCGCCAGCAGCCCCCTTAGGTCAGAGCCTTTAACCTTC.

This clonotype has just a few counts. The rearrangement links TRBV29-1 to TRBJ2-2; D remains ambiguous. The germline V and J ends were trimmed by 6 bases and 5 bases, with 13 bases remaining between them. Germline V gives CDR1 SQVTM, CDR2 ANQGSEA. This CDR3 has 13 residues. CDR3 nucleotides: TGCAGCGTCTATCTCAGGTTTACCGGGGAGCTGTTTTTT. This encodes CSVYLRFTGELFF.

This clonotype was recorded a few times. The gene calls are TRBV28 and TRBJ2-1; 10 positions agree with TRBD1. J was trimmed by 5 bases and V by 5 bases; bases with no gene match: 3. In germline, CDR1 is MDHEN, CDR2 SYDVKM. The CDR3 has 14 residues. The CDR3 loop is CASSRDRGHNEQFF. The CDR3 region has the DNA TGTGCCAGCAGTCGGGACAGGGGACACAATGAGCAGTTCTTC.

J is TRBJ2-1 and V is TRBV9; tentatively, D is TRBD1 or TRBD2 (5 bases each). V was clipped by 3 bases and J by 3 bases, with 10 bases between them. The CDR3 is 14 residues long. Germline V gives CDR1 SGDLS, CDR2 YYNGEE. The CDR3 loop is CASSAGPSYNEQFF. Written as DNA, the CDR3 is TGTGCCAGCAGCGCGGGACCTAGCTACAATGAGCAGTTCTTC.

This chain joins TRBV20-1 and TRBJ2-7; no firm D call. The CDR3 extends over 14 amino acids. Germline-derived CDR1 and CDR2 are DFQATT and SNEGSKA (reference sequence). V lost 3 bases, J lost 7 bases, and 19 bases lay in between. CDR3 amino acids: CSASQEPSIAEQYF. The CDR3 coding sequence is TGCAGTGCTAGCCAGGAACCCTCTATTGCGGAGCAGTACTTC.

Ten or more counts support this clonotype. The chain links TRBV24-1 to TRBJ2-7; 7 nucleotides match TRBD1. Germline assignment: CDR1 KGHDR and CDR2 SFDVKD. The trim removed 4 bases at V and 6 bases at J, leaving 2 bases unmatched. The CDR3 loop spans 12 amino acids. Here the CDR3 reads CATSDHRGEQYF. The CDR3 nucleotides are TGTGCCACCAGTGACCACAGGGGCGAGCAGTACTTC.

The sample holds many counts of this clonotype. This chain uses TRBV10-3 with TRBJ1-2; possibly TRBD1 for D (5 bases). The germline gives CDR1 ENHRY, CDR2 SYGVKD. This CDR3 has 14 residues. Trimming shortened V by 7 bases and J by 4 bases, and 16 bases separated the two germline ends. The CDR3 protein is CAINDRKAAYGYTF. The CDR3 DNA is TGTGCCATCAATGACAGAAAGGCCGCCTATGGCTACACCTTC.

This clonotype has just a few counts. The rearrangement joins TRBV12-3 or TRBV12-4 to TRBJ2-7; 14 nucleotides match TRBD2. After removal of 4 bases from V and 4 bases from J, the junction contained 12 bases not matched to a gene. The CDR3 sequence is 18 residues long. As DNA, the CDR3 is TGTGCCAGCAGTTCCCCGAGACTAGCGGGAGGGCCGTCGTACGAGCAGTACTTC. Amino acids: CASSSPRLAGGPSYEQYF.

The chain recombines TRBV12-3 or TRBV12-4 with TRBJ1-4, with TRBD1 matching 7 bases. This CDR3 comprises 15 residues. With V trimmed by 5 bases and J by 10 bases, 13 bases remained unmatched. The chain's CDR3 is CASSPTGASTGKLFF. The CDR3 DNA is TGTGCCAGCAGTCCCACAGGGGCGTCTACAGGAAAACTGTTTTTT.

V is TRBV6-2 or TRBV6-3 and J is TRBJ2-1, with TRBD2 matching 16 bases. In germline, CDR1 is MNHEY, CDR2 SVGEGT. The CDR3 loop spans 21 amino acids. V shed 1 base and J 5 bases; nucleotides not matched to a gene: 14. The CDR3 sequence is CASSYWGLAGGPGGKNNEQFF. CDR3 DNA sequence: TGTGCCAGCAGTTACTGGGGACTAGCGGGAGGGCCGGGGGGAAAAAACAATGAGCAGTTCTTC.

The table lists this clonotype with many counts. V usage is TRBV3-1 and J usage is TRBJ2-1, with 7 nucleotides matching TRBD2. The length of the CDR3 is 14 residues. CDR1 is LGHDT, CDR2 YNNKEL, per germline (reference sequence). The V segment lost 6 bases and the J segment 6 bases; nucleotides outside the gene matches: 8. The CDR3 region has the DNA TGTGCCAGCAGACTCCGAAGCGGGGCCAATGAGCAGTTCTTC. This codes for CASRLRSGANEQFF.

For the CDR3, the DNA is TGCGCCAGCAGCCAAGATCACGTGGGAGGTCTTCCCTACGAGCAGTACTTC. Its translation: CASSQDHVGGLPYEQYF. The chain is built from TRBV4-3 and TRBJ2-7, with D possibly being TRBD2 (6 bases). Trimming stripped 0 bases from V and 2 bases from J, with 17 bases between. Germline V lookup: CDR1 LGHNA, CDR2 YSLEER. The CDR3 extends over 17 amino acids.

The V call is TRBV2, the J call TRBJ2-7; 8 bases line up with TRBD1. The V gene's germline CDR1 is SNHLY and CDR2 FYNNEI. V shed 8 bases and J 0 bases; nucleotides not matched to a gene: 6. This CDR3 comprises 14 residues. CDR3: CASGQGLSSYEQYF. CDR3 nucleotide sequence: TGTGCCAGCGGACAGGGCCTAAGCTCCTACGAGCAGTACTTC.

There are many counts of this clonotype. The gene calls are TRBV29-1 and TRBJ2-7; D is possibly TRBD1 (5 bases). V lost 3 bases and J lost 5, with 14 bases in between. Per germline, CDR1 SQVTM and CDR2 ANQGSEA. The length of the CDR3 is 13 residues. In DNA form, the CDR3 reads TGCAGCGTTGAGTTTTTTCAGGGAAACGAGCAGTACTTC. It specifies CSVEFFQGNEQYF.

With respect to this clonotype: A much larger clonotype is one base distant, so this may be a read error. The chain has TRBV5-1 and TRBJ1-2; D is possibly TRBD1 (6 bases). V lost 0 bases, J lost 7 bases, and 10 bases lay in between. This CDR3 region has 13 residues. The germline gives CDR1 SGHRS, CDR2 YFSETQ. The CDR3 is CASSLEQGGGYTF. The CDR3, as DNA: TGCGCCAGCAGCTTGGAACAGGGAGGTGGCTACACCTTC.

This clonotype was detected only a few times. V and J are TRBV7-6 and TRBJ2-3; TRBD2 might be the D (6 bases). The V gene lost 5 bases and the J gene lost 4 bases, with 16 bases spanning the gap. Germline V lookup: CDR1 SGHVS, CDR2 FNYEAQ. This CDR3 is 15 amino acids long. The CDR3 nucleotides are TGTGCCAGCAGCACTAGGAGGCGGGGCCCAGATACGCAGTATTTT. Translated, it gives CASSTRRRGPDTQYF.

This clonotype was detected a few times. This sequence joins TRBV20-1 and TRBJ2-2; 7 positions match TRBD1. Germline CDR1 is DFQATT and CDR2 is SNEGSKA (reference sequence). J lost 0 bases, V lost 3 bases, and 7 bases had no gene match. The CDR3 is 16 residues long. CDR3 nucleotides: TGCAGTGCTAGGGATACCGGACAGGCGAACACCGGGGAGCTGTTTTTT. It specifies CSARDTGQANTGELFF.

This clonotype was counted ten times or more. V and J are TRBV5-1 and TRBJ2-1; 7 bases align to TRBD1. V trimming: 0 bases; J trimming: 6 bases; junction bases outside the gene matches: 3. CDR1 is SGHRS, CDR2 YFSETQ, per germline. The CDR3 is made up of 14 amino acids. CDR3 bases: TGCGCCAGCAGCTTGGGGGGACAGACCAATGAGCAGTTCTTC. Its protein product is CASSLGGQTNEQFF.

The chain joins TRBV10-3 to TRBJ2-7; D may correspond to TRBD1 or TRBD2 (5 bases each). CDR3 length: 14 amino acids. Germline V lookup: CDR1 ENHRY, CDR2 SYGVKD. Trimming took off 6 bases at V and 0 bases at J, with 12 bases between the two ends. Here the CDR3 reads CAISGDPFSYEQYF. For the CDR3, the DNA is TGTGCCATCAGCGGGGACCCGTTCTCCTACGAGCAGTACTTC.

V and J are TRBV6-6 and TRBJ1-2; 9 bases map to TRBD1. The V and J ends lost 5 bases and 8 bases, in that order; junction bases with no gene match: 6. This CDR3 spans 13 amino acids. The germline gives CDR1 MNHNY, CDR2 SVGAGI (reference sequence). In DNA form, the CDR3 reads TGTGCCAGCAGTCCGACAGGGGGTGGCGGCTACACCTTC. Translating it yields CASSPTGGGGYTF.

This clonotype was detected a few times. The rearrangement uses TRBV20-1 and TRBJ1-2, with D unresolved. V dropped 4 bases and J dropped 2 bases, with 11 bases sitting between them. Germline V CDR1 and CDR2: DFQATT, SNEGSKA (reference sequence). CDR3 length: 13 amino acids. The CDR3 region is CSATGDGNYGYTF. CDR3 coding DNA: TGCAGTGCTACAGGAGACGGAAACTATGGCTACACCTTC.

At least ten counts were recorded for this clonotype. The chain recombines TRBV2 with TRBJ2-5; 7 positions agree with TRBD2. V dropped 6 bases and J dropped 5; count of bases not matched to a gene: 9. The CDR3 sequence is 14 residues long. Germline-derived CDR1 and CDR2 are SNHLY and FYNNEI. CDR3 DNA sequence: TGTGCCAGCAGGCAGAACGGGAGGCAGGAGACCCAGTACTTC. Amino acid sequence: CASRQNGRQETQYF.